The sequence of this T cell receptor (beta chain) was determined in a study of T cell changes during pregnancy in multiple sclerosis. As concerns this clone: One end of the junction is discordant with germline, which a read error may explain.

This CDR3 comprises 16 residues. CDR1 and CDR2 (germline): SSHAT, FNYEAQ (reference sequence). Measured with immunoSEQ multiplex PCR; TCRdb has only the in-frame clones, and not every one. The sample has some 96,000 clones; roughly 90% are singletons. The V call is TRBV7-7, the J call TRBJ2-3, with 9 bases lining up with TRBD2. The source is a female donor with multiple sclerosis, enrolled in a pregnancy study. The specimen comprised peripheral blood, sampled after pregnancy. CDR3 in amino acids: CASSSGLAGASDTQYF. CDR3 coding DNA: TGTGCTAGCAGCTCCGGTTTAGCGGGAGCTTCAGATACGCAGTATTTT.